This T cell receptor beta chain was captured by sequencing in a study of blood T cell repertoires in COVID-19. Some clones are missing from TCRdb's copy, which holds only in-frame ones; the method was immunoSEQ multiplex PCR. In the table there are 150,000 to 200,000 clones, 80% to 95% of which are singletons. There are 16 residues in the CDR3. Germline V gene data show CDR1 as MNHNS and CDR2 as SASEGT. V lost 4 bases to trimming and J lost 0 bases, with 15 bases between them. The gene calls are TRBV6-1 and TRBJ1-1, with TRBD1 as a possible D gene (5 bases). The sample comprised peripheral blood. The TCR sequence derives from a woman aged 55-69 years with COVID-19, enrolled during active disease. The CDR3 region has the DNA TGTGCCAGCAGTGGAGGACAAACCATTATGAACACTGAAGCTTTCTTT. It codes for CASSGGQTIMNTEAFF.